This passage covers 26 T cell receptor beta chains from one sample sequenced in a study of T cell responses to AZD1222 COVID-19 vaccine. Libraries were prepared by immunoSEQ multiplex PCR; TCRdb keeps only in-frame clonotypes and omits some of them. The data contain tens of thousands of clones, roughly nine tenths of them singletons. This material consisted of peripheral blood, taken 28 days after the second AZD1222 dose. The receptors were sampled from an adult who received the AZD1222 COVID-19 vaccine.

The chain is built from TRBV24-1 and TRBJ2-3, with unresolved D. Trimming took 5 bases from V and 2 from J, leaving 16 bases between them. CDR1 is KGHDR and CDR2 is SFDVKD in the germline V gene. CDR3 size: 16 residues. CDR3 region: CATSVLGSKATDTQYF. CDR3 nucleotides: TGTGCCACCAGTGTATTGGGGTCCAAGGCCACAGATACGCAGTATTTT.

The chain carries TRBV30 and TRBJ2-3; TRBD2 aligns across 9 bases. The junction had 3 bases not matched to a gene; V was cut back by 8 bases and J by 0 bases. The CDR3 is made up of 13 amino acids. Per the germline V gene, CDR1 is GTSNPN and CDR2 is SVGIG (reference sequence). This CDR3 reads CAGLAFSTDTQYF. CDR3 in DNA: TGTGCCGGACTAGCGTTCAGCACAGATACGCAGTATTTT.

The chain joins TRBV9 to TRBJ1-1; a weak D match, TRBD1 (5 bases). Looked up from germline, CDR1 is SGDLS and CDR2 is YYNGEE. The germline V and J ends were trimmed by 3 bases and 7 bases, with 16 bases remaining between them. The CDR3 has 14 amino acids. The CDR3 spells CASSDHPPTDEAFF. CDR3 nucleotides: TGTGCCAGCAGCGACCACCCTCCGACAGATGAAGCTTTCTTT. The full variable domain, completed using reference TRBV9 and TRBJ1-1, is DSGVTQTPKHLITATGQRVTLRCSPRSGDLSVYWYQQSLDQGLQFLIQYYNGEERAKGNILERFSAQQFPDLHSELNLSSLELGDSALYFCASSDHPPTDEAFFGQGTRLTVV.

The genes are TRBV7-2 and TRBJ1-2; 7 nucleotides line up with TRBD1. This CDR3 region has 13 residues. The germline V gene has CDR1 SGHTA and CDR2 FQGNSA. J gave up 8 bases and V 4 bases, and 7 bases lay outside the gene matches. The CDR3 region has the DNA TGTGCCAGCAGCTCTACAGGGGCTGGCGGCTACACCTTC. Translating gives CASSSTGAGGYTF.

The chain employs TRBV7-9 and TRBJ2-1; 8 bases match TRBD1. J lost 15 bases, V lost 7 bases, and 11 bases had no gene match. The CDR3 extends over 12 amino acids. CDR1 and CDR2 from the germline V gene are SEHNR and FQNEAQ (reference sequence). This chain's CDR3 is CASIPGIGTGFF. CDR3 bases: TGTGCCAGCATCCCCGGTATAGGGACAGGGTTCTTC.

This clone has just a few counts. The genes are TRBV2 and TRBJ1-3; no clear D. V was shortened by 5 bases and J by 3 bases, with 17 bases between the two germline ends. CDR1 is SNHLY, CDR2 FYNNEI, per germline. The CDR3 is 16 residues long. The CDR3: CASSSRRAPIGNTIYF. For the CDR3, the DNA is TGTGCCAGCAGTTCGAGAAGGGCCCCGATTGGAAACACCATATATTTT.

The chain carries TRBV6-2 or TRBV6-3 and TRBJ1-3; D gene unclear. V was trimmed by 0 bases and J by 0 bases, leaving 12 bases between them. The CDR3 spans 17 residues. Germline V lookup: CDR1 MNHEY, CDR2 SVGEGT. The CDR3 is CASSYSQDGRSGNTIYF. In DNA form, the CDR3 reads TGTGCCAGCAGTTACTCGCAGGACGGGCGCTCTGGAAACACCATATATTTT.

The CDR3 reads CASSPDRMQYF. CDR3 nucleotides: TGTGCCAGCTCACCAGACAGAATGCAGTACTTC. The chain combines TRBV18 with TRBJ2-7; D may be TRBD1 (5 bases). Trimming stripped 2 bases from V and 9 bases from J, with 8 bases between. The CDR3 contains 11 residues. Germline values: CDR1 KGHSH, CDR2 LQKENI. Together with reference TRBV18 and TRBJ2-7, the CDR3 gives the full variable domain: NAGVMQNPRHLVRRRGQEARLRCSPMKGHSHVYWYRQLPEEGLKFMVYLQKENIIDESGMPKERFSAEFPKEGPSILRIQQVVRGDSAAYFCASSPDRMQYFGPGTRLTVT.

The chain has TRBV5-1 and TRBJ1-3; no firm D call. This CDR3 comprises 13 residues. CDR1 and CDR2 from the germline V gene are SGHRS and YFSETQ. Trimming removed 4 bases from V and 2 bases from J, with 7 bases in between. The CDR3 loop reads CASSPRAGNTIYF. As DNA, the CDR3 is TGCGCCAGCAGCCCCCGGGCTGGAAACACCATATATTTT.

This chain joins TRBV19 and TRBJ2-7; the D gene is possibly TRBD2 (5 bases). This CDR3 region has 14 residues. Germline CDR1 is LNHDA and CDR2 is SQIVND (reference sequence). The V end was cut by 3 bases, the J end by 4 bases, with 13 bases between. CDR3 sequence reads: CASSIPGSGYEQYF. The CDR3 nucleotides read TGTGCCAGTAGTATCCCCGGGTCGGGGTACGAGCAGTACTTC.

The chain carries TRBV6-2 or TRBV6-3 and TRBJ2-5; maybe TRBD2 (6 bases). The CDR3 runs 14 residues. The V gene's germline CDR1 is MNHEY and CDR2 SVGEGT. V was cut by 0 bases and J by 5 bases, with 10 bases left in between. The CDR3 DNA reads as TGTGCCAGCAGTTACTCTTGGAGGGGCGAGACCCAGTACTTC. Translating gives CASSYSWRGETQYF.

The V call is TRBV28, the J call TRBJ1-5; 7 positions match TRBD1. The V and J ends lost 5 bases and 6 bases, in that order; junction bases with no gene match: 13. Germline V gene lookup returns CDR1 MDHEN and CDR2 SYDVKM. This CDR3 is built from 16 residues. In DNA form, the CDR3 reads TGTGCCAGCAGTGGACGTGGCAGGGGGGAAGGTCAGCCCCAGCATTTT. As protein: CASSGRGRGEGQPQHF.

This clone was observed a handful of times. The J gene is TRBJ1-4, the V gene TRBV5-1; weak D call: TRBD1 (6 bases). Germline assignment: CDR1 SGHRS and CDR2 YFSETQ. The germline V and J ends were trimmed by 4 bases and 7 bases, with 14 bases remaining between them. The CDR3 has 14 amino acids. CDR3 sequence: CASSQGQGSEKLFF. The CDR3 bases are TGCGCCAGCAGCCAGGGGCAGGGTAGTGAAAAACTGTTTTTT.

The chain recombines TRBV5-4 with TRBJ1-2; D possibly corresponds to TRBD1 (5 bases). Germline lookup yields CDR1 SGHNT and CDR2 YYREEE (reference sequence). Trimming cost V 4 bases and J 4 bases, with 14 bases left between them. The CDR3 consists of 14 residues. DNA of the CDR3: TGTGCCAGCAGCCCCGACAAGGGGTCCTATGGCTACACCTTC. It encodes CASSPDKGSYGYTF.

The chain uses TRBV27 and TRBJ1-2; 7 bases fit TRBD1. The CDR3 runs to 14 residues. V shed 2 bases, J shed 0 bases, and the junction held 0 bases outside the gene matches. Germline CDR1 MNHEY, CDR2 SMNVEV (reference sequence). The CDR3 reads CASSLTGANYGYTF. The CDR3 DNA follows: TGTGCCAGCAGTTTAACAGGGGCTAACTATGGCTACACCTTC.

The CDR3 loop is CATGAVRDTEAFF. CDR3 in DNA: TGTGCCACCGGTGCCGTGAGGGACACTGAAGCTTTCTTT. This chain links TRBV18 with TRBJ1-1; no clear D. This CDR3 spans 13 amino acids. V lost 10 bases to trimming and J lost 3 bases, with 15 bases between them. The germline V gene encodes CDR1 KGHSH and CDR2 LQKENI.

Only a few counts were recorded for this clone. DNA for the CDR3: TGTGCCGAAGGGGGGAGGGACAATAATTCACCCCTCCACTTT. This sequence encodes CAEGGRDNNSPLHF. This chain uses TRBV28 with TRBJ1-6; perhaps TRBD1 as D (6 bases). Trimming took off 11 bases at V and 5 bases at J, with 16 bases between the two ends. The CDR3 is 14 amino acids. Germline V gives CDR1 MDHEN, CDR2 SYDVKM.

The gene calls are TRBV6-2 or TRBV6-3 and TRBJ1-5, with 10 bases aligning to TRBD1. The CDR3 runs to 14 residues. The ends lost 3 bases at V and 7 bases at J; junction bases unmatched: 3. Germline V CDR1 and CDR2: MNHEY, SVGEGT. CDR3 nucleotide sequence: TGTGCCAGCAGTTATGGGACAGGGGTCCAGCCCCAGCATTTT. This codes for CASSYGTGVQPQHF.

V usage is TRBV10-1 and J usage is TRBJ2-2; D is perhaps TRBD2 (7 bases). CDR1 is WNHNN, CDR2 SYGVQD, per germline (reference sequence). This CDR3 region has 15 residues. With 7 bases removed from V and 4 bases from J, the gap between germline ends came to 16 bases. This chain's CDR3 is CASTVGGAPTGELFF. The DNA of the CDR3 is TGCGCCAGCACTGTAGGGGGGGCGCCCACCGGGGAGCTGTTTTTT.

The chain has TRBV11-2 and TRBJ1-2, with a possible D match to TRBD1 (5 bases). Trimming cost V 3 bases and J 2 bases, with 10 bases left between them. Germline values: CDR1 SGHAT, CDR2 FQNNGV. The CDR3 totals 14 residues. CDR3 protein: CASSLGQTNYGYTF. The CDR3, as DNA: TGTGCCAGCAGCTTGGGGCAGACAAACTATGGCTACACCTTC.

The V and J genes are TRBV7-2 and TRBJ2-7; possibly TRBD1 for D (6 bases). Germline CDR1 reads SGHTA; CDR2 reads FQGNSA. V lost 0 bases to trimming and J lost 12 bases, with 15 bases between them. This CDR3 contains 13 residues. CDR3 protein: CASSLAARQEPYF. DNA of the CDR3: TGTGCCAGCAGCTTAGCCGCACGACAGGAACCGTACTTC.

V gene TRBV6-2 or TRBV6-3 combines with J gene TRBJ1-5; D gene unclear. Deletions cut 0 bases from V and 6 bases from J, with 6 bases between. The V gene's germline CDR1 is MNHEY and CDR2 SVGEGT. This CDR3 has 13 amino acids. The DNA for the CDR3 is TGTGCCAGCAGTTACTCGAGAGGTCAGCCCCAGCATTTT. Amino acids: CASSYSRGQPQHF.

This clone was seen more than once but under ten times. V and J are TRBV4-1 and TRBJ1-5; 7 bases line up with TRBD1. This CDR3 has 15 amino acids. With 6 bases clipped from V and 6 bases from J, the junction kept 11 bases outside the gene matches. In germline, CDR1 is MGHRA, CDR2 YSYEKL. Here the CDR3 reads CASRPDRADCQPQHF. The CDR3 DNA sequence: TGCGCCAGCAGACCAGACAGGGCCGACTGTCAGCCCCAGCATTTT.

This chain connects TRBV9 to TRBJ1-4, with 7 bases aligning to TRBD1. Germline trimming cut 0 bases from V and 5 bases from J; bases unmatched to any gene: 7. The CDR3 is made up of 16 amino acids. Per germline, CDR1 SGDLS and CDR2 YYNGEE. CDR3 residues: CASSVGSTGNNEKLFF. CDR3 in DNA: TGTGCCAGCAGCGTAGGATCGACAGGGAACAATGAAAAACTGTTTTTT. Full variable domain (rest looked up from reference TRBV9 and TRBJ1-4): DSGVTQTPKHLITATGQRVTLRCSPRSGDLSVYWYQQSLDQGLQFLIQYYNGEERAKGNILERFSAQQFPDLHSELNLSSLELGDSALYFCASSVGSTGNNEKLFFGSGTQLSVL.

V gene TRBV7-9 combines with J gene TRBJ1-2; TRBD1 might be the D (5 bases). The CDR3 covers 15 residues. The germline V and J ends were trimmed by 1 base and 4 bases, with 13 bases remaining between them. Germline CDR1 SEHNR, CDR2 FQNEAQ (reference sequence). CDR3 coding DNA: TGTGCCAGCAGCTTAGATTCAGGGATAATCTATGGCTACACCTTC. Its translation is CASSLDSGIIYGYTF. Full variable domain (rest looked up from reference TRBV7-9 and TRBJ1-2): DTGVSQNPRHKITKRGQNVTFRCDPISEHNRLYWYRQTLGQGPEFLTYFQNEAQLEKSRLLSDRFSAERPKGSFSTLEIQRTEQGDSAMYLCASSLDSGIIYGYTFGSGTRLTVV.

V is TRBV12-3 or TRBV12-4 and J is TRBJ1-6, with D possibly TRBD1 on 5 matching bases. This CDR3 region has 13 residues. V was trimmed by 3 bases and J by 9 bases, leaving 9 bases between them. This CDR3 is CASSLFQGSPLHF. The CDR3 bases are TGTGCCAGCAGTTTGTTCCAGGGTTCACCCCTCCACTTT.